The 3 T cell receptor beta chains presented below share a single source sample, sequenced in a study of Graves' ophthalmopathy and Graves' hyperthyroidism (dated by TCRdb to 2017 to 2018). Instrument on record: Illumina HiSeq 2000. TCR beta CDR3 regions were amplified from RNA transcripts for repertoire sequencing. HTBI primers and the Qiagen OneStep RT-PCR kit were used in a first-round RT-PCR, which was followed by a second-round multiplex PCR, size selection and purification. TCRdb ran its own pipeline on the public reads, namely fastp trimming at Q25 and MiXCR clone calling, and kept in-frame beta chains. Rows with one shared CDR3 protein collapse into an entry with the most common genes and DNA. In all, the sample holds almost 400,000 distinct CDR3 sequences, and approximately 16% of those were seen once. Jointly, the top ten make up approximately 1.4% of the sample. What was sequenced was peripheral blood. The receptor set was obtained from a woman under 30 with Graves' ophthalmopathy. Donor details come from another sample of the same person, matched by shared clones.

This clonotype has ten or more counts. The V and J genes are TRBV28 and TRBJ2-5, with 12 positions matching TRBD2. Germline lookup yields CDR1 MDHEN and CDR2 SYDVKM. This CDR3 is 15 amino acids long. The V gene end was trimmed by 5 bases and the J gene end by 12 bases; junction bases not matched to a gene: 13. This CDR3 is CASSPLTSGGPSEYF. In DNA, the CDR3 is TGTGCCAGCAGTCCTCTCACTAGCGGGGGGCCCTCCGAGTACTTC.

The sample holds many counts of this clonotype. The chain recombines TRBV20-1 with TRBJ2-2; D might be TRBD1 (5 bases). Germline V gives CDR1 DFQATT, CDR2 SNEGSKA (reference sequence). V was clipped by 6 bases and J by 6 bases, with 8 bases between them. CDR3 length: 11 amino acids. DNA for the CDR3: TGCAGTGCAGAGACAGCCGGGGAGCTGTTTTTT. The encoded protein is CSAETAGELFF.

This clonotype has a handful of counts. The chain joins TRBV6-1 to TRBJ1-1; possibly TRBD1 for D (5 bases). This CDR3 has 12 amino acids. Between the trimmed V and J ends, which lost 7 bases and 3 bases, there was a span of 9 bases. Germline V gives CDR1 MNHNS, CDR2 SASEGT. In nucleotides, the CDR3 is TGTGCCAGCACCGAGGGACACACTGAAGCTTTCTTT. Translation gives CASTEGHTEAFF.